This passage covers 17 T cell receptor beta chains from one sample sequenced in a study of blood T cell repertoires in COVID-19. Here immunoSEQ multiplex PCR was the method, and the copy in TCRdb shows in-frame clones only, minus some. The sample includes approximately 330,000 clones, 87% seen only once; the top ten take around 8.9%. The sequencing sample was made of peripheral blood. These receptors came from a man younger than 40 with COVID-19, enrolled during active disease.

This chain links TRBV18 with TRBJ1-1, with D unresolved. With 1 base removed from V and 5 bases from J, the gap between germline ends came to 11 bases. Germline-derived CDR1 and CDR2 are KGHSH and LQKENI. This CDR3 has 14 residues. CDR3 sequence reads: CASSPRRGGTEAFF. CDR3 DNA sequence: TGTGCCAGCTCACCACGTCGGGGAGGGACTGAAGCTTTCTTT.

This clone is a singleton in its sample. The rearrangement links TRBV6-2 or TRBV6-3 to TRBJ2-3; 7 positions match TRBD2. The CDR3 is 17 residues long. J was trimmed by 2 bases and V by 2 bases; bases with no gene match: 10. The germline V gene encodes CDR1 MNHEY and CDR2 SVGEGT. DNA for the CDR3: TGTGCCAGCAGTTACCCCCGGGACTACTTCTACACAGATACGCAGTATTTT. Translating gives CASSYPRDYFYTDTQYF.

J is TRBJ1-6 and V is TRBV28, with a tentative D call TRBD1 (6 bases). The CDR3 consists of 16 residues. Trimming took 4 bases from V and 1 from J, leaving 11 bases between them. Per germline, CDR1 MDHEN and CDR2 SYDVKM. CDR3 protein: CASSSGTRSYNSPLHF. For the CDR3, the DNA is TGTGCCAGCAGTTCCGGGACAAGGTCCTATAATTCACCCCTCCACTTT.

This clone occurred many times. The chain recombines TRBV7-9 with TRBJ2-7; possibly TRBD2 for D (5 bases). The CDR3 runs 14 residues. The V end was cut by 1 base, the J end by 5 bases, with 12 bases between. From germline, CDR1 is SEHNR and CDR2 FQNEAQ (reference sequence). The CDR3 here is CASSLGDSRDEQYF. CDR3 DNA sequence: TGTGCCAGCAGCTTAGGAGACTCGCGGGACGAGCAGTACTTC.

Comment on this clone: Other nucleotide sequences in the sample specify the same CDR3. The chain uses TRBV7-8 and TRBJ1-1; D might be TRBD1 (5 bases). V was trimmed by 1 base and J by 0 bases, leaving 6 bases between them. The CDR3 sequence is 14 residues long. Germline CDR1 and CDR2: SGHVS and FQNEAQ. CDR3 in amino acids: CASSLGQLNTEAFF. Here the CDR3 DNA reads TGTGCCAGCAGCTTAGGACAGCTGAACACTGAAGCTTTCTTT.

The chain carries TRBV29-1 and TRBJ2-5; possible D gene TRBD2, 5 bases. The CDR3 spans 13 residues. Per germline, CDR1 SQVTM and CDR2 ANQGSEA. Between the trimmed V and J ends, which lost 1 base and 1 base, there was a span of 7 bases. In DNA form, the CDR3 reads TGCAGCGTTGAAGGGAGCGGCCAAGAGACCCAGTACTTC. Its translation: CSVEGSGQETQYF.

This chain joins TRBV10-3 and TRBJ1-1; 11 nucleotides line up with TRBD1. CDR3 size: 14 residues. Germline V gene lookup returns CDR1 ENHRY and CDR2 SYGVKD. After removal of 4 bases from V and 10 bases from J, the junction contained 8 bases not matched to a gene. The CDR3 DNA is TGTGCCATCAGTGTCGGGACAGGGGGTGGGCCAGCTTTCTTT. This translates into CAISVGTGGGPAFF.

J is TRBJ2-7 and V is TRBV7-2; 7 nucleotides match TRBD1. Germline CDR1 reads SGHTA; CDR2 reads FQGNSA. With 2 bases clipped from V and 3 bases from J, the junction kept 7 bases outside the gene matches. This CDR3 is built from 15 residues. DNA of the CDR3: TGTGCCAGCAGCTTATTAATAGCAGGGGGCTACGAGCAGTACTTC. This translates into CASSLLIAGGYEQYF.

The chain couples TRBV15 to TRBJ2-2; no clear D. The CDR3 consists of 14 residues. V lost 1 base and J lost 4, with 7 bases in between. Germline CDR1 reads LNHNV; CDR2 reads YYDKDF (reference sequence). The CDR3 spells CATSRALSTGELFF. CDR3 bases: TGTGCCACCAGCAGAGCCCTTAGCACCGGGGAGCTGTTTTTT.

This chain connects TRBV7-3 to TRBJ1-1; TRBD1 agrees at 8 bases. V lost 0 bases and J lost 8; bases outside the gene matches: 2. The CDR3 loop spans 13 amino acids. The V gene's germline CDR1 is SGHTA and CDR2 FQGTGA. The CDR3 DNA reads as TGTGCCAGCAGCTTAACCGGACAGGGAGAAGCTTTCTTT. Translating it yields CASSLTGQGEAFF.

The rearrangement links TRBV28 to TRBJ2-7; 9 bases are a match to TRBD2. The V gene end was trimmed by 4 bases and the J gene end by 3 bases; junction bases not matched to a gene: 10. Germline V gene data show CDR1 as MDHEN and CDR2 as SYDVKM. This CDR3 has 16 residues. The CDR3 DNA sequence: TGTGCCAGCAGTTCCCCCAGTAGCGGGAGTTACTACGAGCAGTACTTC. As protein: CASSSPSSGSYYEQYF.

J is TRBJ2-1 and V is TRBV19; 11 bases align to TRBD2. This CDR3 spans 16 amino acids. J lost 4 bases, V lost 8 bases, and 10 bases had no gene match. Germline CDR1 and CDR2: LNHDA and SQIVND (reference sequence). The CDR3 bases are TGTGCCAGTGCTTCCCCGGGACTAGCGGATTACAATGAGCAGTTCTTC. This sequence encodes CASASPGLADYNEQFF.

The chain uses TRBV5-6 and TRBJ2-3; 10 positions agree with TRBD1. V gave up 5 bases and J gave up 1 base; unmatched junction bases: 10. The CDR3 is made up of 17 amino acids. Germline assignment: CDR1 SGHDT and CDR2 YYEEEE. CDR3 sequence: CASSPLMGTGGTDTQYF. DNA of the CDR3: TGTGCCAGCAGTCCCCTTATGGGGACAGGGGGCACAGATACGCAGTATTTT.

CDR3 nucleotide sequence: TGTGCCAGTAGTACCTATCGACAGGGTCCCTCCTACGAGCAGTACTTC. Translated: CASSTYRQGPSYEQYF. The chain couples TRBV19 to TRBJ2-7; 7 nucleotides match TRBD1. From germline, CDR1 is LNHDA and CDR2 SQIVND (reference sequence). The length of the CDR3 is 16 residues. The trim removed 4 bases at V and 0 bases at J, leaving 9 bases unmatched.

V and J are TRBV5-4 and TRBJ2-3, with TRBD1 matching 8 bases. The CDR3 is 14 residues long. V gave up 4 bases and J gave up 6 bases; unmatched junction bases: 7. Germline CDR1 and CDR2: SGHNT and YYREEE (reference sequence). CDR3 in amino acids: CASSLGQGGDTQYF. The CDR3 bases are TGTGCCAGCAGCCTAGGACAGGGTGGGGATACGCAGTATTTT.

Here the CDR3 DNA reads TGTGCCAGCAGCGCACGGACAGGGGCGGGCGTGGATGAAAAACTGTTTTTT. This translates into CASSARTGAGVDEKLFF. The rearrangement uses TRBV4-2 and TRBJ1-4, with 9 nucleotides matching TRBD1. J lost 6 bases, V lost 5 bases, and 13 bases had no gene match. The germline V gene encodes CDR1 LGHNA and CDR2 YNFKEQ. The length of the CDR3 is 17 residues.

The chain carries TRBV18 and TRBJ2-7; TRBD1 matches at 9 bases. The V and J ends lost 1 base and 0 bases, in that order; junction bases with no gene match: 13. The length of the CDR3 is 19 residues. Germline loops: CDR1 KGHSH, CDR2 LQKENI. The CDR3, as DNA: TGTGCCAGCTCACCACGCCCCGCCGCCGGGACAGGGAGCTCCTACGAGCAGTACTTC. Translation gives CASSPRPAAGTGSSYEQYF.